This TCR beta chain was observed in a study of cytomegalovirus exposure and HLA in healthy donors (TCRdb year 2017). With respect to the entire study: According to an earlier analysis of 550 to 750 of the donors, roughly 180 million T cells yielded 95 million to 140 million unique TCR beta sequences and 276 Gb of sequence data. Roughly 300 gigabases of sequencing data and tens of millions of unique TCR sequences made up an early release that covered several hundred HLA-typed donors. Of the 350 to 450 genotyped donors, 65% to 90% fell in the genetic ancestry cluster associated with self-reported Caucasian donors. The aim of the study was to test whether cataloging public T cell receptors could identify signatures of past pathogen exposure. The T cell repertoires of some 700 subjects were profiled by immunosequencing and related to cytomegalovirus serostatus. In addition to the first cohort of 650 to 800 subjects, a separate validation cohort of 120 different subjects was used. To predict cytomegalovirus infection status, the study brought together high-throughput TCR immunosequencing, statistical association of individual TCRs with disease status, and machine learning. In a later analysis, previously published TCR beta repertoires from fewer than 750 donors were re-analyzed and high-resolution HLA genotyping was added so that TCR occurrence patterns could be studied. Rather than drawing on any new phenotypic data, the later analysis identified candidate immune exposures from TCR beta sequences and the way those sequences occurred across donors. In an earlier analysis of roughly 540 of the donors, high-throughput TCR beta sequencing was used to judge whether each TCR beta V gene segment behaved as functional or pseudogenic. Donor age, sex, ethnicity and CMV serostatus were collected together with the repertoire data. In a later genetic analysis, genome-wide SNP genotypes for about three fifths of the 666 donors were used, and that subset was treated as a discovery cohort. All discovery cohort repertoires had been generated using a single sequencing platform. HLA typing covered class I and class II loci at four-digit resolution. Typing coverage varied by locus: roughly 629-640 donors for A, B, C, DRB1 and DQB1; roughly 510 for DQA1; around 570 for DPA1; more than 450 for DPB1. Because of strong linkage in the cohort, a few DR-DQ haplotypes were treated as single units for association and clustering. On average, roughly 200,000 unique TCR beta nucleotide sequences were sequenced per donor among a few hundred genotyped donors of the cohort, with around 19% of those sequences being non-productive.

The protocol used for the library was the immunoSEQ multiplex PCR assay. A mixture of 60 forward primers for TCR Vbeta segments and 13 reverse primers for TCR Jbeta segments was used in the multiplex PCR. Amplification of the CDR3 region of rearranged TCR beta genes was performed with a multiplex PCR assay on genomic DNA. On the Illumina HiSeq System, the amplified TCR beta libraries were sequenced as 87-base-pair reads. The authors processed their data as follows. A later analysis counted around 72 million unique TCR beta chains across the 666 repertoires, and approximately 11 million of these chains were shared by at least two donors. Raw reads were error-corrected and collapsed into unique sequences by a nearest-neighbor algorithm in which closely related sequences were merged to remove PCR and sequencing errors. To assign V, D and J gene segments, CDR3 sequences were aligned to IMGT reference sequences. For a sequence to be retained, a match of at least six nucleotides to both a V gene segment and a J gene segment was required. Rearrangements were called productive when the CDR3 lacked stop codons and stayed in frame with V and J; all others were non-productive. Following IMGT convention, CDR3 was defined as the stretch from the second conserved V-encoded cysteine up to the conserved J-encoded phenylalanine. In an earlier analysis of more than 550 of the donors, sequences lacking an unambiguous match to a single V gene segment were excluded. An earlier analysis of 587 of the donors classified V segments as functional when productive rearrangements were above 56.7% and as segregating when the standard deviation between donors was above 5%. A statistical classification framework was built to diagnose cytomegalovirus status from the catalog of TCR beta chain sequences. V and J gene assignment, in a later analysis, came from comparing TCR nucleotide sequences with IMGT/GENE-DB human TR gene sequences. In a later analysis, CDR3 sequences and most-parsimonious VDJ recombination scenarios were assigned using the TCRdist pipeline. In a later analysis, every TCR beta chain was defined by the combination of its CDR3 amino acid sequence and its V-gene family, and reads without a unique V-gene family were dropped. To address suspected cross-contamination and a sequencing artifact, a later analysis removed 550 to 750 highly shared, low-generation-probability nucleotide sequences. In a later analysis, a clonal expansion index was calculated for each public chain from normalized within-repertoire ranks of inferred template counts. In a later analysis, generation probabilities were computed using a VDJ recombination model fitted to out-of-frame rearrangements, and the results were checked against IGoR. In a later analysis, hypergeometric tests were used to score TCR-TCR, TCR-HLA and TCR-CMV co-occurrence, with a repertoire-size bias correction applied to TCR pairs. False discovery rates were estimated in a later analysis by permuting HLA or CMV assignments 20 times. In a later analysis, co-occurring TCRs were grouped with DBSCAN, and TCRdist sequence similarity was added when clustering was performed within HLA-allele-positive subsets. Co-occurrence clustering excluded repertoires with fewer than 30,000 or more than 120,000 public chains, plus five with anomalous nucleotide sharing. The source is immuneACCESS, and TCRdb retained only in-frame sequences with V and J called. Part of the clones is not carried over; for the studies checked, unresolved V genes explain less than half of this, and the remainder is unexplained. V, J and clone size are those of that table, while D and trimming were read from the DNA. For this sample there are about 240,000 clones; 80% to 85% appear just once. About 7.3% of the sample is held by the ten biggest clonotypes.

The cohort comprised fewer than 700 healthy bone marrow donors. Cohort members were all nominally healthy when sampled, although unrecorded immune exposures were likely present. The donor tested CMV seropositive, placing the donor among the 250 to 300 seropositive members of the cohort. A peripheral blood sample was collected from each donor, and TCR beta sequencing was performed on peripheral blood mononuclear cells. The Qiagen DNeasy Blood Extraction Kit was used to extract genomic DNA from the blood cell samples. A note on this clone: What this receptor recognizes is not known. Qualities for individual bases were not recorded, and no much larger clone is one base off.

Points the paper makes about the study in general: Some IMGT-functional V segments, including TRBV6-2 and TRBV6-3, could not be distinguished by the 87-base-pair reads and were therefore excluded. Because counts were too low, some 17 rarely observed V segments, including chromosome 9 orphons, were excluded from the earlier analysis of around 640 of the donors. Most TCR sequences were seen in very few donors, while some public TCRs were found in many individuals. Correlated functional status among segregating V segments might be attributable to linkage disequilibrium, but an unknown experimental factor could not be ruled out. A later analysis found that HLA-associated TCR beta chains were more clonally expanded and had lower generation probabilities than equally common non-associated chains. In an earlier analysis of around 500 of the donors, most TCR beta V segments appeared in productive rearrangements about 87% or about 30% of the time, broadly matching IMGT annotations. Cytomegalovirus status was reported to be diagnosed by the classifier with high specificity and sensitivity in both the original and validation cohorts. A further reported finding was that TCR beta sequences accurately predicted the HLA-A and HLA-B alleles for most subjects in the first cohort. Because some donors lacked HLA typing at each locus, the association tests relied only on the typed subset. For the cohort, immune exposure information was limited to CMV serostatus. According to the authors, the approach could potentially be generalized to other disease states and immunological phenotypes. A total of 150 or so TCR beta chains were listed by the study as associated with cytomegalovirus. Sequencing depth was assumed to be roughly uniform across donors in the presence/absence analyses, though that assumption may not hold. The sequencing pipeline was judged likely to have produced a cluster of highly shared sequence variants as a technical artifact. According to a later analysis, TCR association rates differed among HLA loci, with DRB1 alleles showing the most associated TCRs and HLA-C alleles showing the fewest. When HLA alleles, especially DR and DQ, strongly co-occurred, attributing TCR associations to individual alleles was difficult. Specific HLA alleles were associated with about 17,000 TCR beta sequences at a false discovery rate of 0.05 in a later analysis. In this cohort, only TCR beta chains were sequenced, and detectable features were limited by the absence of alpha or paired-chain data. A few of the identified cytomegalovirus-associated TCR beta chains were confirmed in vitro to be specific for cytomegalovirus antigens. In a later analysis, most CMV-associated TCR beta chains were found to appear HLA-restricted, with HLA associations seemingly driven largely by CMV exposure. In a later analysis, several top co-occurrence clusters were reported to appear linked to parvovirus B19, influenza, CMV and Epstein-Barr virus. In a later genetic analysis, a missense DCLRE1C variant was associated with V-gene and J-gene trimming of TCR beta chains, and the association was replicated in an independent cohort. According to a later genetic analysis, donors in an Asian-associated ancestry cluster had fewer N-insertions in productive TCRs than the roughly 660-donor mean.

CDR1 SGHNT and CDR2 YYREEE are derived from the germline V gene (reference sequence). V is cut back by 4 bases and J by 6 bases, with 7 bases in the junction unmatched. Including the terminal cysteine and phenylalanine, the CDR3 comprises 14 residues. This entry keeps only the CDR3 DNA: 42 bases, framed from base 1. The sample consisted of PBMCs. This clonotype was obtained from an older woman in good health and CMV-seropositive. The sequence is built from TRBV5-4 and TRBJ1-2, with 9 junctional bases fitting TRBD1. The DNA sequence is as follows: TGTGCCAGCAGCAGGCCAGGACAGGGGAATGGCTACACCTTC. Its translation reads: CASSRPGQGNGYTF.